This TCR beta chain was recorded in a study of shared clonotypes between healthy human individuals. Each cell subset's genomic DNA was divided evenly among several immunoSEQ plates. DNA at 200 ng, about 30,000 T cell genomes, went into sorted-subset replicate PCRs. Assay used: immunoSEQ multiplex PCR; TCRdb lists only in-frame clones, some missing. There are about 700,000 clones in the sample; under 80% occur only once, and 1.5% to 2% lies in the top ten. V lost 1 base and J 0 bases, leaving 10 bases between the germline ends. This CDR3 has 16 amino acids. CDR1 LNHDA and CDR2 SQIVND come from the germline V gene (reference sequence).

The sequence came from a woman aged 25 to 45 in good health. Specimen: memory CD4+ T cells sorted from blood. As to subset: CD45RA-negative fraction. The rearrangement joins TRBV19 to TRBJ2-4; D unresolved. The CDR3 spells CASSIGVILAKNIQYF. Written as DNA, the CDR3 is TGTGCCAGTAGTATAGGGGTGATCCTAGCCAAAAACATTCAGTACTTC. Based on the CDR3 plus reference TRBV19 and TRBJ2-4, the full variable domain is DGGITQSPKYLFRKEGQNVTLSCEQNLNHDAMYWYRQDPGQGLRLIYYSQIVNDFQKGDIAEGYSVSREKKESFPLTVTSAQKNPTAFYLCASSIGVILAKNIQYFGAGTRLSVL.